This TCR beta chain originates from a study of PD-L1 blockade in urothelial cancer. Whole-study context: Blood was evaluated 3 weeks (second dose) and 6 weeks after therapy began.

Measured with immunoSEQ multiplex PCR; TCRdb has only the in-frame clones, and not every one. The sample shows about 82,000 clones, around 87% of them seen only once. Trimming took 3 bases from V and 3 from J, leaving 3 bases between them. CDR3 size: 12 residues. CDR1 SGHRS and CDR2 YFSETQ come from the germline V gene. Individual patients had between 1 and 8 samples, taken pretreatment and on-treatment. The rearrangement joins TRBV5-1 to TRBJ2-2; D gene uncertain. The source was PBMCs, collected around atezolizumab (anti-PD-L1) treatment. The sequence derives from a woman aged 70-85 years with urothelial cancer. The DNA for the CDR3 is TGCGCCAGCAGCTCGGACACCGGGGAGCTGTTTTTT. As protein: CASSSDTGELFF.